What follows describes a single T cell receptor beta chain. The target antigen is unknown. V lost 6 bases and J lost 2, with 14 bases in between. The CDR3 spans 14 residues. CDR1 and CDR2 from the germline V gene are MNHNY and SVGAGI (reference sequence). This entry is derived from a study of siplizumab effects on memory and regulatory T cells. Every sample had approximately 100,000 of its TCR templates assayed. Method: immunoSEQ multiplex PCR; TCRdb's copy keeps in-frame clones and lacks some. Of 90,000 to 130,000 clones listed, roughly 89% were seen once; the top ten hold under 1.5%. General study results and limits: Proliferating clones, CD4+ or CD8+, lacked an assignable naive or memory phenotype in roughly 80-96% of cases.

The sample was CD4+ T cells sorted from blood. This receptor was taken from a human donor in good health. This chain links TRBV6-6 with TRBJ2-7; D possibly corresponds to TRBD2 (5 bases). In nucleotides, the CDR3 is TGTGCCAGCAGAAACTCGGGGTGGGCCTACGAGCAGTACTTC. Amino acids: CASRNSGWAYEQYF.